Following are 20 T cell receptor beta chains from one sample sequenced in a study of T-cell reconstitution after alpha-beta-depleted transplantation in children. Preparation of the TCRbeta library used unique molecular identifiers. Each CDR3 protein is one row after TCRdb ran MiXCR on the PCR reads. Among about 610,000 distinct CDR3 sequences listed, approximately 10% were seen once. This sample comprised PBMCs from the stem cell graft donor, obtained from the stem cell graft. Receptors were obtained from a human donor who donated a stem cell graft to a child with acute myeloid leukemia.

This clonotype was recorded a few times. CDR3 sequence: CASRRGVISNQPQHF. In DNA form, the CDR3 reads TGTGCCAGCAGACGGGGGGTCATTAGCAATCAGCCCCAGCATTTT. The rearrangement joins TRBV27 to TRBJ1-5; D may be TRBD1 (5 bases). With 6 bases removed from V and 0 bases from J, the gap between germline ends came to 12 bases. Looked up from germline, CDR1 is MNHEY and CDR2 is SMNVEV (reference sequence). The CDR3 totals 15 residues.

The V call is TRBV20-1, the J call TRBJ1-1; D not resolved. Germline V gene lookup returns CDR1 DFQATT and CDR2 SNEGSKA (reference sequence). The V end was cut by 5 bases, the J end by 1 base, with 8 bases between. CDR3 length equals 12 residues. CDR3 bases: TGCAGTGCTCGGGCTTCGAACACTGAAGCTTTCTTT. It specifies CSARASNTEAFF.

This clonotype has ten or more counts. This sequence joins TRBV25-1 and TRBJ2-1; TRBD2 matches at 15 bases. The V segment lost 2 bases and the J segment 7 bases; nucleotides outside the gene matches: 3. The CDR3 is 16 amino acids. Germline V gene sequence: CDR1 MGHDK, CDR2 SYGVNS. The CDR3 loop reads CASSEEGTSGRNEQFF. The CDR3 bases are TGTGCCAGCAGTGAAGAGGGGACTAGCGGGAGGAATGAGCAGTTCTTC.

This clonotype was seen a handful of times. The V gene is TRBV27, the J gene TRBJ2-5; TRBD2 matches 9 bases. Germline CDR1 reads MNHEY; CDR2 reads SMNVEV (reference sequence). V trimming: 5 bases; J trimming: 4 bases; junction bases outside the gene matches: 11. The CDR3 contains 16 residues. The CDR3, as DNA: TGTGCCAGCAGTCCCCCGAGTAGCGGGAGTTCAGAGACCCAGTACTTC. Residues: CASSPPSSGSSETQYF.

In this sample, this clonotype turned up many times. V usage is TRBV4-2 and J usage is TRBJ2-5, with 12 positions matching TRBD2. Germline values: CDR1 LGHNA, CDR2 YNFKEQ. The V segment lost 0 bases and the J segment 3 bases; nucleotides outside the gene matches: 14. The CDR3 covers 20 residues. The CDR3 loop reads CASSQDQGLAGPPKEETQYF. CDR3 DNA sequence: TGTGCCAGCAGCCAAGATCAGGGACTAGCGGGCCCCCCGAAGGAAGAGACCCAGTACTTC.

This clonotype was picked up many times. The rearrangement joins TRBV7-2 to TRBJ2-5, with D perhaps matching TRBD2 (6 bases). The length of the CDR3 is 13 residues. Germline CDR1 is SGHTA and CDR2 is FQGNSA. Deletions cut 6 bases from V and 5 bases from J, with 13 bases between. The CDR3 sequence: CASSWRARETQYF. In nucleotides, the CDR3 is TGTGCCAGCAGTTGGAGGGCCCGGGAGACCCAGTACTTC.

This clonotype was found many times. This sequence joins TRBV7-9 and TRBJ2-3; D is ambiguous. Per the germline V gene, CDR1 is SEHNR and CDR2 is FQNEAQ (reference sequence). This CDR3 spans 13 amino acids. The V gene lost 5 bases and the J gene lost 1 base, with 7 bases spanning the gap. As DNA, the CDR3 is TGTGCCAGCAGCCAAGCAGGCACAGATACGCAGTATTTT. As protein: CASSQAGTDTQYF.

This clonotype was detected many times. The CDR3 sequence: CSVEPEGPSDGYTF. For the CDR3, the DNA is TGCAGCGTTGAACCGGAGGGGCCCTCCGATGGCTACACCTTC. The gene calls are TRBV29-1 and TRBJ1-2; D is possibly TRBD1 (5 bases). The ends were cut back, 2 bases at V and 6 bases at J, with 16 bases in the middle. The CDR3 contains 14 residues. Germline V lookup: CDR1 SQVTM, CDR2 ANQGSEA.

This clonotype was seen a few times. This chain connects TRBV29-1 to TRBJ2-7, with 13 bases identical to TRBD2. This CDR3 region has 15 residues. Looked up from germline, CDR1 is SQVTM and CDR2 is ANQGSEA. V was pared by 6 bases and J by 0 bases, with 5 bases of the junction left unmatched. CDR3 protein: CSVYGLAGVSYEQYF. The CDR3 nucleotides read TGCAGCGTCTACGGACTAGCGGGAGTCTCCTACGAGCAGTACTTC.

This clonotype has at least ten counts. J is TRBJ1-1 and V is TRBV12-3 or TRBV12-4; perhaps TRBD1 as D (6 bases). Trimming removed 6 bases at V and 5 bases at J, with 13 bases between. CDR3 size: 13 residues. In nucleotides, the CDR3 is TGTGCCAGCAGCAGTAACAGGGCAACTGAAGCTTTCTTT. This sequence encodes CASSSNRATEAFF.

This clonotype was detected a few times. The CDR3 nucleotides are TGTGCCAGCAGCTTAGATACTAGCGGGACCAATGAGCAGTTCTTC. This translates into CASSLDTSGTNEQFF. The chain uses TRBV7-2 and TRBJ2-1, with 10 bases matching TRBD2. CDR1 SGHTA and CDR2 FQGNSA come from the germline V gene. This CDR3 has 15 residues. V trimming: 1 base; J trimming: 6 bases; junction bases outside the gene matches: 3.

This clonotype was seen at least ten times. The CDR3 region has the DNA TGTGCCAGCAGTCCCTTTTCTGGGACTAGCTACACCGGGGAGCTGTTTTTT. As protein: CASSPFSGTSYTGELFF. This rearrangement joins TRBV12-3 or TRBV12-4 to TRBJ2-2, with TRBD2 matching over 9 bases. The CDR3 totals 17 residues. After removal of 5 bases from V and 3 bases from J, the junction contained 10 bases not matched to a gene.

On this clonotype itself: This may stem from a read error, because a much larger clone lies one nucleotide away. The chain carries TRBV12-3 or TRBV12-4 and TRBJ2-5; 9 bases are shared with TRBD2. This CDR3 comprises 18 residues. Here the CDR3 reads CTSSLALLAGAGQETQYF. The CDR3 coding sequence is TGTACCAGCAGTTTAGCGCTGTTAGCGGGAGCTGGTCAAGAGACCCAGTACTTC.

A few counts support this clonotype. The rearrangement joins TRBV7-2 to TRBJ2-1; D is undetermined. Germline lookup yields CDR1 SGHTA and CDR2 FQGNSA. V was shortened by 1 base and J by 0 bases, with 10 bases between the two germline ends. This CDR3 has 16 residues. This chain's CDR3 is CASSLVPRSSYNEQFF. Written as DNA, the CDR3 is TGTGCCAGCAGCTTAGTACCGCGGAGCTCCTACAATGAGCAGTTCTTC.

The J gene is TRBJ2-3, the V gene TRBV15; 14 bases line up with TRBD2. The CDR3 has 17 residues. The J segment lost 4 bases and the V segment lost 0 bases, leaving 3 bases of the junction unmatched. Germline V gene lookup returns CDR1 LNHNV and CDR2 YYDKDF (reference sequence). CDR3 nucleotides: TGTGCCACCAGCAGAGATAGGGGACTAGCGGGAGCAGATACGCAGTATTTT. This gives the protein CATSRDRGLAGADTQYF.

There are many counts of this clonotype. The chain recombines TRBV5-1 with TRBJ2-2; D is possibly TRBD2 (5 bases). This CDR3 has 14 residues. Trimming took 3 bases from V and 6 from J, leaving 12 bases between them. Germline V lookup: CDR1 SGHRS, CDR2 YFSETQ. The CDR3 DNA reads TGCGCCAGCAGCTCACTAGTCAGTGCCGGGGAGCTGTTTTTT. This gives the protein CASSSLVSAGELFF.

This clonotype was detected a few times. The rearrangement uses TRBV20-1 and TRBJ2-3; 7 bases fit TRBD1. The CDR3 is made up of 18 amino acids. V lost 0 bases, J lost 1 base, and 13 bases stayed unmatched. The germline CDR1 and CDR2 sequences are DFQATT and SNEGSKA (reference sequence). CDR3 sequence: CSARDWTGLKMGTDTQYF. CDR3 nucleotide sequence: TGCAGTGCTAGAGACTGGACAGGTCTAAAAATGGGCACAGATACGCAGTATTTT.

A few counts support this clonotype. The genes are TRBV19 and TRBJ1-2, with no clear D. Between the trimmed V and J ends, which lost 7 bases and 0 bases, there was a span of 15 bases. The CDR3 spans 15 residues. CDR1 and CDR2 from the germline V gene are LNHDA and SQIVND (reference sequence). The CDR3 DNA is TGTGCCAGTAATCGGCCCGGCACAGCTAACTATGGCTACACCTTC. Translation gives CASNRPGTANYGYTF.

This clonotype was counted a few times. Here the CDR3 DNA reads TGTGCCAGCGGTGAGGGCGGCTACACCTTC. As protein: CASGEGGYTF. The chain couples TRBV6-2 or TRBV6-3 to TRBJ1-2; D is ambiguous. Deletions cut 8 bases from V and 8 bases from J, with 9 bases between. The germline V gene encodes CDR1 MNHEY and CDR2 SVGEGT. CDR3 size: 10 residues.

The chain carries TRBV4-3 and TRBJ2-5; TRBD1 matches at 9 bases. J was trimmed by 5 bases and V by 0 bases; bases with no gene match: 4. The length of the CDR3 is 15 residues. From germline, CDR1 is LGHNA and CDR2 YSLEER. Here the CDR3 DNA reads TGCGCCAGCAGCCAAGACCACAGGGGGCTGGAGACCCAGTACTTC. Its protein is CASSQDHRGLETQYF.